What follows are 25 T cell receptor beta chains derived from one specimen sequenced in a study of blood T cell repertoires in COVID-19. Using immunoSEQ multiplex PCR, the repertoire was profiled, and TCRdb retains in-frame clones only, with some absent. The sample lists about 160,000 clones, around 86% occurring once. Input material: peripheral blood. These receptors were obtained from a man aged 70-80 years with acute or convalescent COVID-19.

V usage is TRBV28 and J usage is TRBJ2-1; maybe TRBD2 (5 bases). The germline V and J ends were trimmed by 3 bases and 7 bases, with 10 bases remaining between them. CDR3 size: 13 residues. Germline V gives CDR1 MDHEN, CDR2 SYDVKM. Here the CDR3 DNA reads TGTGCCAGCAGTTTGGTCCGGGGAAATGAGCAGTTCTTC. It yields the protein CASSLVRGNEQFF. Looking up the rest from reference TRBV28 and TRBJ2-1 gives the full variable domain: DVKVTQSSRYLVKRTGEKVFLECVQDMDHENMFWYRQDPGLGLRLIYFSYDVKMKEKGDIPEGYSVSREKKERFSLILESASTNQTSMYLCASSLVRGNEQFFGPGTRLTVL.

The rearrangement uses TRBV24-1 and TRBJ2-1, with 9 bases matching TRBD2. The ends lost 7 bases at V and 7 bases at J; junction bases unmatched: 7. Germline V gene lookup returns CDR1 KGHDR and CDR2 SFDVKD. CDR3 length: 14 residues. The CDR3 region is CATSDGTSLNEQFF. In nucleotides, the CDR3 is TGTGCCACCAGCGACGGGACTAGCCTAAATGAGCAGTTCTTC.

The chain carries TRBV6-5 and TRBJ2-7; D call uncertain. The CDR3 loop spans 15 amino acids. The germline V gene encodes CDR1 MNHEY and CDR2 SVGAGI. Trimming left V 5 bases short and J 1 base short, with 15 bases between. The CDR3 region is CASSNPHTSSYEQYF. CDR3 nucleotide sequence: TGTGCCAGCAGTAACCCCCACACAAGTTCCTACGAGCAGTACTTC.

The rearrangement joins TRBV11-2 to TRBJ2-1, with 16 nucleotides matching TRBD2. V shed 6 bases, J shed 3 bases, and the junction held 17 bases outside the gene matches. The germline CDR1 and CDR2 sequences are SGHAT and FQNNGV. The CDR3 is 21 amino acids. The CDR3 here is CASSSPGTSGRALVNYNEQFF. Written as DNA, the CDR3 is TGTGCCAGCAGTTCCCCCGGGACTAGCGGGAGGGCATTGGTAAACTACAATGAGCAGTTCTTC.

This rearrangement joins TRBV3-1 (or the pseudogene TRBV3-2) to TRBJ2-1; the D gene is possibly TRBD1 (6 bases). The V gene lost 3 bases and the J gene lost 10 bases, with 7 bases spanning the gap. Germline CDR1 and CDR2: LGHDT and YNNKEL (reference sequence). There are 11 residues in the CDR3. CDR3: CASSQRGEQFF. For the CDR3, the DNA is TGTGCCAGCAGCCAGAGGGGGGAGCAGTTCTTC.

This chain connects TRBV11-1 to TRBJ2-7, with a weak D call TRBD2 (6 bases). The CDR3 is 13 amino acids. V was pared by 5 bases and J by 7 bases, with 15 bases between. Germline values: CDR1 SGHAT, CDR2 FQDESV (reference sequence). The CDR3 DNA sequence: TGTGCCAGCAGCCGTTTTCAGGGAGGAGAGCAGTACTTC. The encoded protein is CASSRFQGGEQYF.

The chain employs TRBV18 and TRBJ1-4; a weak D match, TRBD1 (5 bases). The CDR3 is 17 amino acids. Germline CDR1 is KGHSH and CDR2 is LQKENI. Between the trimmed V and J ends, which lost 2 bases and 1 base, there was a span of 14 bases. CDR3 bases: TGTGCCAGCTCACCAGAAGGCAGGAGGGGAACTAATGAAAAACTGTTTTTT. Amino acid sequence: CASSPEGRRGTNEKLFF.

This clone was seen once. The chain couples TRBV19 to TRBJ1-1, with TRBD1 matching 8 bases. This CDR3 has 13 residues. The V gene's germline CDR1 is LNHDA and CDR2 SQIVND (reference sequence). With V trimmed by 7 bases and J by 10 bases, 11 bases remained unmatched. The CDR3 sequence is CASTPDRARGAFF. CDR3 sequence (DNA): TGTGCCAGTACCCCGGACAGGGCCCGTGGAGCTTTCTTT. The full variable domain, rest sourced from reference TRBV19 and TRBJ1-1, is DGGITQSPKYLFRKEGQNVTLSCEQNLNHDAMYWYRQDPGQGLRLIYYSQIVNDFQKGDIAEGYSVSREKKESFPLTVTSAQKNPTAFYLCASTPDRARGAFFGQGTRLTVV.

The V and J genes are TRBV19 and TRBJ1-5; the D is unclear. This CDR3 comprises 15 residues. The V gene's germline CDR1 is LNHDA and CDR2 SQIVND (reference sequence). V dropped 1 base and J dropped 0 bases, with 7 bases sitting between them. The CDR3 DNA follows: TGTGCCAGTAGTATAGGCACTCGTAGCAATCAGCCCCAGCATTTT. It is translated as CASSIGTRSNQPQHF.

The genes are TRBV9 and TRBJ2-2, with 9 bases lining up with TRBD2. The CDR3 sequence is 15 residues long. The germline gives CDR1 SGDLS, CDR2 YYNGEE. V lost 5 bases and J lost 8; bases outside the gene matches: 10. The CDR3 protein is CASRGPSGRSGELFF. DNA for the CDR3: TGTGCCAGCAGGGGGCCGAGCGGGAGGAGTGGGGAGCTGTTTTTT.

This chain uses TRBV19 with TRBJ2-5; maybe TRBD1 (6 bases). The CDR3 is 14 residues long. Trimming stripped 8 bases from V and 5 bases from J, with 18 bases between. Germline V gives CDR1 LNHDA, CDR2 SQIVND (reference sequence). In DNA form, the CDR3 reads TGTGCCAGTGGGGGAAACAGGGTTGGGGAGACCCAGTACTTC. It encodes CASGGNRVGETQYF.

The rearrangement joins TRBV3-1 (or the pseudogene TRBV3-2) to TRBJ2-2, with TRBD1 identical over 9 bases. V shed 3 bases and J 5 bases; nucleotides not matched to a gene: 1. CDR3 length: 14 residues. CDR1 is LGHDT and CDR2 is YNNKEL in the germline V gene (reference sequence). The CDR3 DNA reads as TGTGCCAGCAGCCACGGGACAGGGACCGGGGAGCTGTTTTTT. This encodes CASSHGTGTGELFF.

This sequence joins TRBV20-1 and TRBJ2-1, with 11 bases lining up with TRBD2. Germline V gene lookup returns CDR1 DFQATT and CDR2 SNEGSKA (reference sequence). Germline trimming cut 3 bases from V and 4 bases from J; bases unmatched to any gene: 5. The CDR3 is made up of 15 amino acids. The CDR3 sequence: CSASLAGGGYNEQFF. CDR3 sequence (DNA): TGCAGTGCTAGTCTAGCGGGAGGAGGGTACAATGAGCAGTTCTTC.

This chain joins TRBV20-1 and TRBJ1-5; 11 nucleotides agree with TRBD1. J lost 2 bases, V lost 3 bases, and 9 bases had no gene match. The germline V gene encodes CDR1 DFQATT and CDR2 SNEGSKA (reference sequence). The CDR3 extends over 17 amino acids. In DNA, the CDR3 is TGCAGTGCTAGTCCCGGGACAGGGGGTTATGGCAATCAGCCCCAGCATTTT. This sequence encodes CSASPGTGGYGNQPQHF.

The V gene is TRBV4-2, the J gene TRBJ2-1; D is ambiguous. The germline V and J ends were trimmed by 1 base and 9 bases, with 4 bases remaining between them. The CDR3 is made up of 11 amino acids. CDR1 and CDR2 from the germline V gene are LGHNA and YNFKEQ. The CDR3 DNA follows: TGTGCCAGCAGCCAAGGGAGTGAGCAGTTCTTC. Translated: CASSQGSEQFF.

This clone has only a few counts. The chain uses TRBV5-1 and TRBJ2-7; 8 bases agree with TRBD2. This CDR3 region has 15 residues. The germline V gene has CDR1 SGHRS and CDR2 YFSETQ. The trim removed 4 bases at V and 5 bases at J, leaving 11 bases unmatched. Here the CDR3 DNA reads TGCGCCAGCAGCCCCCCTAGCGGGCTCCCGGACGAGCAGTACTTC. Its protein is CASSPPSGLPDEQYF.

This chain links TRBV5-1 with TRBJ2-7, with a possible D match to TRBD1 (5 bases). The CDR3 contains 14 residues. Trimming removed 2 bases from V and 4 bases from J, with 13 bases in between. Germline lookup yields CDR1 SGHRS and CDR2 YFSETQ. CDR3 DNA sequence: TGCGCCAGCAGCTTCCTTTACGACAGTTACGAGCAGTACTTC. Its protein is CASSFLYDSYEQYF.

This chain's CDR3 is CASSNDRVDSPLHF. CDR3 nucleotides: TGTGCCAGCAGTAACGACAGGGTTGATTCACCCCTCCACTTT. The rearrangement uses TRBV6-5 and TRBJ1-6, with 7 bases that match TRBD1. CDR1 is MNHEY, CDR2 SVGAGI, per germline. After removal of 5 bases from V and 8 bases from J, the junction contained 6 bases not matched to a gene. The CDR3 runs 14 residues.

This chain joins TRBV27 and TRBJ2-1; D possibly corresponds to TRBD2 (6 bases). V lost 4 bases and J lost 12, with 13 bases in between. The CDR3 is made up of 12 amino acids. The germline gives CDR1 MNHEY, CDR2 SMNVEV (reference sequence). The CDR3 protein is CASSSPGLPQFF. As DNA, the CDR3 is TGTGCCAGCAGTTCCCCGGGACTGCCGCAGTTCTTC.

The chain uses TRBV13 and TRBJ2-1, with TRBD2 matching 15 bases. The junction had 11 bases not matched to a gene; V was cut back by 5 bases and J by 0 bases. Looked up from germline, CDR1 is PRHDT and CDR2 is FYEKMQ (reference sequence). This CDR3 contains 20 residues. In nucleotides, the CDR3 is TGTGCCAGCAGCAAATACGAAAGGACTAGCGGGAGGGCCTCCTACAATGAGCAGTTCTTC. Translating gives CASSKYERTSGRASYNEQFF.

The gene calls are TRBV7-2 and TRBJ2-7; 7 nucleotides match TRBD1. With 2 bases clipped from V and 4 bases from J, the junction kept 8 bases outside the gene matches. This CDR3 is 15 amino acids long. Germline V gene sequence: CDR1 SGHTA, CDR2 FQGNSA. The CDR3 region is CASSLTRQGGYEQYF. CDR3 DNA: TGTGCCAGCAGCTTAACACGACAGGGTGGGTACGAGCAGTACTTC.

In its sample, this clone was seen a few times. The chain links TRBV5-1 to TRBJ2-1, with a tentative D call TRBD2 (6 bases). CDR3 length equals 15 residues. The ends were cut back, 4 bases at V and 2 bases at J, with 13 bases in the middle. CDR1 is SGHRS and CDR2 is YFSETQ in the germline V gene. For the CDR3, the DNA is TGCGCCAGCAGCCCTCTACGGGGGACCTACAATGAGCAGTTCTTC. Protein product: CASSPLRGTYNEQFF. The full variable domain, completed using reference TRBV5-1 and TRBJ2-1, is KAGVTQTPRYLIKTRGQQVTLSCSPISGHRSVSWYQQTPGQGLQFLFEYFSETQRNKGNFPGRFSGRQFSNSRSEMNVSTLELGDSALYLCASSPLRGTYNEQFFGPGTRLTVL.

The chain employs TRBV7-9 and TRBJ1-5; 10 positions agree with TRBD1. V was clipped by 1 base and J by 2 bases; unmatched bases: 5. Germline-derived CDR1 and CDR2 are SEHNR and FQNEAQ (reference sequence). The CDR3 sequence is 17 residues long. The CDR3 spells CASSLDQGTGGNQPQHF. The CDR3 DNA reads TGTGCCAGCAGCTTAGATCAGGGGACAGGGGGCAATCAGCCCCAGCATTTT.

The chain links TRBV5-4 to TRBJ2-3, with D possibly being TRBD1 (6 bases). V was shortened by 2 bases and J by 4 bases, with 8 bases between the two germline ends. The CDR3 extends over 13 amino acids. From germline, CDR1 is SGHNT and CDR2 YYREEE (reference sequence). This CDR3 is CASSLQGADTQYF. DNA for the CDR3: TGTGCCAGCAGCTTACAGGGCGCAGATACGCAGTATTTT. The entire variable domain, with the rest obtained from reference TRBV5-4 and TRBJ2-3, is as follows: ETGVTQSPTHLIKTRGQQVTLRCSSQSGHNTVSWYQQALGQGPQFIFQYYREEENGRGNFPPRFSGLQFPNYSSELNVNALELDDSALYLCASSLQGADTQYFGPGTRLTVL.

About this clone: Other DNA sequences in the sample encode the same CDR3. The chain links TRBV19 to TRBJ2-2, with TRBD2 matching 7 bases. CDR1 is LNHDA and CDR2 is SQIVND in the germline V gene (reference sequence). The CDR3 loop spans 15 amino acids. V was pared by 1 base and J by 3 bases, with 2 bases of the junction left unmatched. The CDR3 DNA is TGTGCCAGTAGTATAGGCGGGAGTGACACCGGGGAGCTGTTTTTT. Its translation: CASSIGGSDTGELFF.